Listed here are 14 T cell receptor beta chains from one sample, sequenced in a study of technical replicates of blood from four donors. Profiled with immunoSEQ multiplex PCR; TCRdb holds only in-frame clones, not every one. The sample has under 85,000 clones; approximately 92% are singletons. The sequenced sample consisted of T cells isolated from PBMCs. These receptors originate from a human donor in good health.

The chain couples TRBV7-6 to TRBJ1-1; TRBD1 agrees at 8 bases. V lost 4 bases to trimming and J lost 1 base; unmatched junction nucleotides: 11. Germline values: CDR1 SGHVS, CDR2 FNYEAQ. The CDR3 runs to 17 residues. The CDR3 coding sequence is TGTGCCAGCAGCTCGATCAGATCCGGGACAGGGAACACTGAAGCTTTCTTT. Protein product: CASSSIRSGTGNTEAFF.

The J gene is TRBJ1-2, the V gene TRBV7-8, with D maybe TRBD1 (5 bases). This CDR3 has 17 residues. The germline gives CDR1 SGHVS, CDR2 FQNEAQ. V lost 5 bases and J 4 bases, leaving 23 bases between the germline ends. This chain's CDR3 is CASSASQGHLLTYGYTF. CDR3 bases: TGTGCCAGCAGCGCAAGCCAAGGACATCTCCTTACCTATGGCTACACCTTC.

The genes are TRBV6-1 and TRBJ1-4, with TRBD1 matching 9 bases. The germline gives CDR1 MNHNS, CDR2 SASEGT. This CDR3 is 16 amino acids long. Trimming took 2 bases from V and 9 from J; bases not matched to a gene: 10. The CDR3 sequence: CASSEHRTGDVKKLFF. The CDR3 region has the DNA TGTGCCAGCAGTGAACACCGGACAGGGGACGTAAAAAAACTGTTTTTT.

This clone has a single count. This chain's CDR3 is CASSYKDYPYNEQFF. As DNA, the CDR3 is TGTGCCAGCAGCTACAAGGACTACCCTTACAATGAGCAGTTCTTC. The rearrangement joins TRBV5-6 to TRBJ2-1, with D perhaps TRBD2 (6 bases). The CDR3 length is 15 residues. Germline CDR1 is SGHDT and CDR2 is YYEEEE. Trimming left V 3 bases short and J 4 bases short, with 14 bases between. Complete variable domain (other parts from reference TRBV5-6 and TRBJ2-1): DAGVTQSPTHLIKTRGQQVTLRCSPKSGHDTVSWYQQALGQGPQFIFQYYEEEERQRGNFPDRFSGHQFPNYSSELNVNALLLGDSALYLCASSYKDYPYNEQFFGPGTRLTVL.

The CDR3 protein is CASSLGGTDEQYF. In DNA form, the CDR3 reads TGTGCCAGCAGTTTAGGGGGGACCGACGAGCAGTACTTC. The rearrangement joins TRBV27 to TRBJ2-7; D is possibly TRBD2 (6 bases). V lost 2 bases and J lost 5, with 10 bases in between. CDR1 MNHEY and CDR2 SMNVEV come from the germline V gene (reference sequence). This CDR3 contains 13 residues.

This rearrangement joins TRBV5-1 to TRBJ2-1; maybe TRBD1 (5 bases). There are 17 residues in the CDR3. V gave up 4 bases and J gave up 7 bases, with 24 bases separating them. Per germline, CDR1 SGHRS and CDR2 YFSETQ. CDR3 nucleotide sequence: TGCGCCAGCAGCACGAAGACAGATTTCCCCCTTGTTAATGAGCAGTTCTTC. Its translation is CASSTKTDFPLVNEQFF. The variable domain in full, completed from reference TRBV5-1 and TRBJ2-1, reads KAGVTQTPRYLIKTRGQQVTLSCSPISGHRSVSWYQQTPGQGLQFLFEYFSETQRNKGNFPGRFSGRQFSNSRSEMNVSTLELGDSALYLCASSTKTDFPLVNEQFFGPGTRLTVL.

The chain is built from TRBV19 and TRBJ2-5; the match to TRBD2 covers 9 bases. V was pared by 7 bases and J by 2 bases, with 8 bases of the junction left unmatched. Per the germline V gene, CDR1 is LNHDA and CDR2 is SQIVND (reference sequence). The CDR3 is made up of 15 amino acids. The CDR3 DNA sequence: TGTGCCAGTAAGAGGGCGGGAGGGCCACAAGAGACCCAGTACTTC. Protein: CASKRAGGPQETQYF.

The chain is built from TRBV6-6 and TRBJ1-1; unclear D gene. Between the trimmed V and J ends, which lost 6 bases and 1 base, there was a span of 6 bases. CDR3 length: 12 amino acids. CDR1 MNHNY and CDR2 SVGAGI come from the germline V gene (reference sequence). CDR3 sequence: CASRAGNTEAFF. CDR3 nucleotides: TGTGCCAGCAGAGCCGGGAACACTGAAGCTTTCTTT.

This clone was counted a single time. The CDR3 region has the DNA TGCGCCAGCAGCCAAGCCTTGACAGAGACTTACGAGCAGTACTTC. Its protein product is CASSQALTETYEQYF. This chain connects TRBV4-1 to TRBJ2-7, with a possible D match to TRBD1 (5 bases). This CDR3 has 15 residues. The germline V and J ends were trimmed by 1 base and 4 bases, with 14 bases remaining between them. Germline V gene sequence: CDR1 MGHRA, CDR2 YSYEKL.

The chain is built from TRBV29-1 and TRBJ2-1; 11 bases map to TRBD2. In germline, CDR1 is SQVTM, CDR2 ANQGSEA. The CDR3 has 14 residues. J lost 7 bases, V lost 4 bases, and 6 bases had no gene match. The DNA for the CDR3 is TGCAGCGTTGTGATAGCGGGAGGGGAAAATGAGCAGTTCTTC. Translation gives CSVVIAGGENEQFF.

CDR3 bases: TGCGCCAGCAGCGTGACAGTTGTGGCCACCGGGGAGCTGTTTTTT. It encodes CASSVTVVATGELFF. The chain combines TRBV5-1 with TRBJ2-2, with TRBD1 as a possible D gene (5 bases). V was cut by 4 bases and J by 4 bases, with 14 bases left in between. The CDR3 spans 15 residues. Germline V gene sequence: CDR1 SGHRS, CDR2 YFSETQ.

V and J are TRBV29-1 and TRBJ2-7; tentatively, D is TRBD1 (6 bases). V lost 7 bases and J lost 4, with 17 bases in between. This CDR3 is 13 amino acids long. Germline V gene sequence: CDR1 SQVTM, CDR2 ANQGSEA. The CDR3 nucleotides are TGCAGCGGCGTCCCACAGGGCGCATACGAGCAGTACTTC. Translation gives CSGVPQGAYEQYF.

The chain employs TRBV28 and TRBJ2-1; maybe TRBD2 (5 bases). The germline V gene encodes CDR1 MDHEN and CDR2 SYDVKM. The CDR3 extends over 13 amino acids. With 3 bases removed from V and 4 bases from J, the gap between germline ends came to 7 bases. The CDR3 DNA reads as TGTGCCAGCAGTTTCGGGGTTTACAATGAGCAGTTCTTC. It specifies CASSFGVYNEQFF.

The chain uses TRBV5-4 and TRBJ2-5; D might be TRBD2 (7 bases). CDR3 length: 15 residues. Germline CDR1 reads SGHNT; CDR2 reads YYREEE (reference sequence). Trimming stripped 2 bases from V and 0 bases from J, with 11 bases between. The DNA of the CDR3 is TGTGCCAGCAGCTTATGGGGGGGCTACCAAGAGACCCAGTACTTC. Translated: CASSLWGGYQETQYF.